The 26 T cell receptor beta chains listed next were all sequenced from one sample in a study of OX40 agonist ivuxolimab in advanced cancers. TCRdb keeps only in-frame clones here, not all; method: immunoSEQ multiplex PCR. There are over 30,000 clones in the sample; 81% occur only once, and approximately 22% lies in the top ten. The starting material was CD4+ or CD8+ T cells sorted from blood, obtained in a trial of the OX40 agonist ivuxolimab. These receptors were collected from an adult with an advanced solid tumor such as melanoma, head and neck, liver or kidney cancer.

This rearrangement joins TRBV5-8 to TRBJ2-1; 14 bases line up with TRBD2. The ends lost 2 bases at V and 8 bases at J; junction bases unmatched: 3. The CDR3 totals 15 residues. In germline, CDR1 is SGHTS, CDR2 YDEGEE. In DNA form, the CDR3 reads TGTGCCAGCAGCTTTCGGACTAGCGGGGGGTATGAGCAGTTCTTC. Protein: CASSFRTSGGYEQFF.

The chain couples TRBV5-6 to TRBJ1-5, with 10 bases identical to TRBD1. The CDR3 is 17 residues long. J lost 4 bases, V lost 0 bases, and 7 bases had no gene match. Germline V gene lookup returns CDR1 SGHDT and CDR2 YYEEEE. The CDR3 sequence: CASSLGPGQGGNQPQHF. Written as DNA, the CDR3 is TGTGCCAGCAGCTTGGGCCCAGGACAGGGGGGAAATCAGCCCCAGCATTTT.

A few counts support this clone. The V call is TRBV7-9, the J call TRBJ2-5; TRBD1 aligns across 8 bases. The trim removed 5 bases at V and 4 bases at J, leaving 18 bases unmatched. Germline V gives CDR1 SEHNR, CDR2 FQNEAQ (reference sequence). This CDR3 region has 18 residues. CDR3 in DNA: TGTGCCAGCAGCATTTGGGGACCTGGACAGGGAGGCCCAGAGACCCAGTACTTC. Protein: CASSIWGPGQGGPETQYF.

The CDR3 spells CASSLQGYDVLTF. CDR3 nucleotide sequence: TGTGCCAGTAGTCTCCAGGGCTACGACGTCCTGACTTTC. The chain has TRBV19 and TRBJ2-6, with D possibly matching TRBD1 (5 bases). V was pared by 5 bases and J by 11 bases, with 13 bases between. CDR1 LNHDA and CDR2 SQIVND come from the germline V gene (reference sequence). The CDR3 covers 13 residues.

The chain has TRBV6-5 and TRBJ1-2, with TRBD1 as a possible D gene (6 bases). Trimming shortened V by 5 bases and J by 4 bases, and 14 bases separated the two germline ends. Per the germline V gene, CDR1 is MNHEY and CDR2 is SVGAGI. The CDR3 sequence is 14 residues long. DNA of the CDR3: TGTGCCAGCAGTACCTATTCGGACAGCTATGGCTACACCTTC. Translation: CASSTYSDSYGYTF.

This clone has just a few counts. The rearrangement links TRBV30 to TRBJ1-1; TRBD1 matches 7 bases. Trimming removed 1 base from V and 9 bases from J; junction bases left unmatched: 8. The CDR3 loop spans 13 amino acids. Germline V gene lookup returns CDR1 GTSNPN and CDR2 SVGIG (reference sequence). In DNA form, the CDR3 reads TGTGCCTGGAGTGGGAGGACAGGCGAAAAAGCTTTCTTT. Translation: CAWSGRTGEKAFF.

V usage is TRBV5-4 and J usage is TRBJ2-1; 10 bases are a match to TRBD1. Germline CDR1 SGHNT, CDR2 YYREEE (reference sequence). The V gene end was trimmed by 2 bases and the J gene end by 9 bases; junction bases not matched to a gene: 8. The length of the CDR3 is 15 residues. The CDR3 DNA sequence: TGTGCCAGCAGCTTTTCGGACAGGGGGTTCAGTGAGCAGTTCTTC. As protein: CASSFSDRGFSEQFF.

This clone was observed a few times. This chain connects TRBV19 to TRBJ1-1, with 7 bases aligning to TRBD1. Germline CDR1 LNHDA, CDR2 SQIVND (reference sequence). Unmatched junction bases numbered 4, after V lost 6 bases and J lost 3 bases. This CDR3 contains 13 residues. In DNA form, the CDR3 reads TGTGCCAGTAGGAAGACAGGGCACACTGAAGCTTTCTTT. This codes for CASRKTGHTEAFF.

This sequence joins TRBV18 and TRBJ2-1; TRBD2 matches 8 bases. The germline V gene has CDR1 KGHSH and CDR2 LQKENI. The length of the CDR3 is 15 residues. Losses at the gene ends were 2 bases for V and 8 bases for J; bases not matched to a gene: 8. This CDR3 is CASSPARTSWDEQFF. The CDR3 DNA sequence: TGTGCCAGCTCACCAGCTAGGACTAGCTGGGATGAGCAGTTCTTC.

In its sample, this clone was seen a few times. This chain links TRBV30 with TRBJ1-6, with no clear D. Germline-derived CDR1 and CDR2 are GTSNPN and SVGIG (reference sequence). This CDR3 is built from 14 residues. Trimming shortened V by 0 bases and J by 7 bases, and 10 bases separated the two germline ends. The DNA of the CDR3 is TGTGCCTGGAGTGTACGCGGCACCAATTCACCCCTCCACTTT. Its protein is CAWSVRGTNSPLHF.

This clone was detected a few times. The chain combines TRBV6-1 with TRBJ1-4; D ambiguous. The germline gives CDR1 MNHNS, CDR2 SASEGT. This CDR3 contains 15 residues. The germline V and J ends were trimmed by 2 bases and 8 bases, with 15 bases remaining between them. CDR3 coding DNA: TGTGCCAGCAGTGAATGGGGATCCTTGCCCGAAAAACTGTTTTTT. Its translation is CASSEWGSLPEKLFF.

The chain recombines TRBV11-2 with TRBJ2-3; TRBD2 matches at 8 bases. The V gene end was trimmed by 1 base and the J gene end by 10 bases; junction bases not matched to a gene: 1. CDR3 length: 12 residues. Germline CDR1 is SGHAT and CDR2 is FQNNGV. The CDR3 DNA reads TGTGCCAGCAGCTTAGTACTAGCGGCGCAGTATTTT. It specifies CASSLVLAAQYF.

Worth noting for this clone: The CDR3 end shows no conserved phenylalanine or tryptophan, and so a read error is likely. The DNA is left out, because the CDR3 cannot be placed on it with certainty; the CDR3 is given as TCRdb lists it. V and J are TRBV5-8 and TRBJ2-7; the table assigns TRBD1, which was not confirmed against the DNA. Germline CDR1 is SGHTS and CDR2 is YDEGEE. 11 amino acids form the CDR3, both terminal residues included. The CDR3 sequence is CASSFGARSYL.

This chain uses TRBV5-1 with TRBJ2-3, with 8 positions matching TRBD2. Trimming removed 7 bases from V and 4 bases from J; junction bases left unmatched: 5. The CDR3 is 13 amino acids. Germline V gene sequence: CDR1 SGHRS, CDR2 YFSETQ. Here the CDR3 reads CASSTAGADTQYF. As DNA, the CDR3 is TGCGCCAGCTCTACAGCGGGAGCAGATACGCAGTATTTT.

The chain recombines TRBV2 with TRBJ1-1; D uncertain. The germline V gene has CDR1 SNHLY and CDR2 FYNNEI. The CDR3 contains 12 residues. The ends were cut back, 6 bases at V and 6 bases at J, with 11 bases in the middle. CDR3: CASRTALAEAFF. CDR3 sequence (DNA): TGTGCCAGCAGGACCGCTTTGGCTGAAGCTTTCTTT.

This chain uses TRBV10-1 with TRBJ2-5; TRBD1 aligns across 7 bases. CDR1 WNHNN and CDR2 SYGVQD come from the germline V gene (reference sequence). The CDR3 totals 13 residues. V trimming: 8 bases; J trimming: 6 bases; junction bases outside the gene matches: 9. The DNA for the CDR3 is TGCGCCAGCTCCAGAACAGGGGACCAGACCCAGTACTTC. This sequence encodes CASSRTGDQTQYF.

The sample holds a few counts of this clone. This sequence joins TRBV2 and TRBJ1-2, with TRBD1 matching over 10 bases. CDR1 and CDR2 from the germline V gene are SNHLY and FYNNEI. There are 14 residues in the CDR3. With V trimmed by 11 bases and J by 8 bases, 14 bases remained unmatched. The CDR3 DNA follows: TGTGCCGACAGCCTGGACAGGGGGGTTGGGGGCTACACCTTC. It translates to CADSLDRGVGGYTF.

This clone was counted a few times. The chain uses TRBV19 and TRBJ2-1; 10 nucleotides line up with TRBD2. CDR3 length equals 14 residues. Trimming at V came to 7 bases and at J to 8 bases, leaving 8 bases not matched to a gene. Per the germline V gene, CDR1 is LNHDA and CDR2 is SQIVND (reference sequence). CDR3 in DNA: TGTGCCAGTACCCCACTAGCGGGAAGGCATGAGCAGTTCTTC. Amino acids: CASTPLAGRHEQFF.

The chain recombines TRBV30 with TRBJ1-2, with D maybe TRBD1 (5 bases). Trimming took 2 bases from V and 3 from J, leaving 13 bases between them. Germline assignment: CDR1 GTSNPN and CDR2 SVGIG (reference sequence). The CDR3 has 14 amino acids. The CDR3 sequence is CAWSHGGIDYGYTF. Here the CDR3 DNA reads TGTGCCTGGAGTCACGGGGGGATTGACTATGGCTACACCTTC.

This clone came up a few times. The genes are TRBV5-1 and TRBJ2-7; 10 nucleotides agree with TRBD2. J was trimmed by 3 bases and V by 5 bases; bases with no gene match: 8. Germline loops: CDR1 SGHRS, CDR2 YFSETQ. The CDR3 totals 15 residues. The CDR3 loop reads CASSLGLAVYYEQYF. As DNA, the CDR3 is TGCGCCAGCAGTCTAGGACTAGCGGTTTACTACGAGCAGTACTTC.

This clone was seen a handful of times. The chain has TRBV30 and TRBJ1-1; D call uncertain. The V gene lost 5 bases and the J gene lost 1 base, with 8 bases spanning the gap. This CDR3 is 12 amino acids long. Germline V lookup: CDR1 GTSNPN, CDR2 SVGIG (reference sequence). The CDR3 protein is CAWGRGNTEAFF. In DNA form, the CDR3 reads TGTGCCTGGGGACGGGGGAACACTGAAGCTTTCTTT.

The CDR3 loop is CASSGRDRAVWGYTF. The DNA for the CDR3 is TGTGCCAGCAGCGGCCGGGACAGGGCGGTTTGGGGCTACACCTTC. The rearrangement uses TRBV7-9 and TRBJ1-2; 9 bases map to TRBD1. Germline lookup yields CDR1 SEHNR and CDR2 FQNEAQ (reference sequence). V dropped 5 bases and J dropped 8; count of bases not matched to a gene: 12. The CDR3 contains 15 residues.

This chain joins TRBV19 and TRBJ2-7, with D uncertain. The CDR3 spans 14 residues. The germline V and J ends were trimmed by 3 bases and 0 bases, with 9 bases remaining between them. CDR1 LNHDA and CDR2 SQIVND come from the germline V gene (reference sequence). The CDR3 sequence: CASSIDWTSYEQYF. Written as DNA, the CDR3 is TGTGCCAGTAGTATTGACTGGACCTCCTACGAGCAGTACTTC.

The chain recombines TRBV5-8 with TRBJ1-5; tentative D call: TRBD1 (6 bases). The germline gives CDR1 SGHTS, CDR2 YDEGEE. The CDR3 is 17 residues long. V was shortened by 4 bases and J by 0 bases, with 17 bases between the two germline ends. The CDR3 loop reads CASSTRDTIYSNQPQHF. The CDR3 DNA reads TGTGCCAGCAGCACCCGGGACACCATCTATAGCAATCAGCCCCAGCATTTT.

The chain combines TRBV18 with TRBJ1-1; no definite D call. The ends were cut back, 0 bases at V and 5 bases at J, with 10 bases in the middle. From germline, CDR1 is KGHSH and CDR2 LQKENI. The CDR3 is 14 amino acids. The CDR3 DNA sequence: TGTGCCAGCTCACCACCTGCGCGGGGTACTGAAGCTTTCTTT. It encodes CASSPPARGTEAFF.

The CDR3: CAWIPTGGSLNTGELFF. CDR3 bases: TGTGCCTGGATTCCTACCGGGGGCAGTCTTAACACCGGGGAGCTGTTTTTT. This rearrangement joins TRBV30 to TRBJ2-2; possibly TRBD1 or TRBD2 for D (6 bases each). V was trimmed by 4 bases and J by 2 bases, leaving 20 bases between them. CDR1 GTSNPN and CDR2 SVGIG come from the germline V gene (reference sequence). The CDR3 is made up of 17 amino acids.